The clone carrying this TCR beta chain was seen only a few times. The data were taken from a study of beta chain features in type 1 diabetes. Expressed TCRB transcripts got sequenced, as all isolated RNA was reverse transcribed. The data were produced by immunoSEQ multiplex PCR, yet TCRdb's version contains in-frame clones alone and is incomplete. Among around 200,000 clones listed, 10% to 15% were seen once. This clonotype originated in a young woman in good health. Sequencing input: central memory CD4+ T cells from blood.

This CDR3 reads CASSLIQGAYEQYF. CDR3 nucleotides: TGTGCCAGCAGCTTAATTCAGGGTGCATACGAGCAGTACTTC. The V call is TRBV7-9, the J call TRBJ2-7; a weak D match, TRBD1 (5 bases). The germline CDR1 and CDR2 sequences are SEHNR and FQNEAQ (reference sequence). Trimming took off 2 bases at V and 4 bases at J, with 12 bases between the two ends. The length of the CDR3 is 14 residues.